This passage covers 23 T cell receptor beta chains from one sample sequenced in a study of metastatic and nonmetastatic thyroid tumors. Through MiXCR, TCRdb re-clonotyped the PCR reads. The table includes about 17,000 clones, 15% to 20% detected once. Prior to thyroid surgery, none of the patients had received any treatment. The specimen sequenced was blood. All receptors derive from a male donor with papillary thyroid cancer or a benign thyroid nodule (not recorded which). Some clones in this sample may be carry-over from other donors' samples.

This clone has a count of ten or more. In nucleotides, the CDR3 is TGTGCCAGCAGAGGGGGGGGCATAACTGAAGCTTTCTTT. This translates into CASRGGGITEAFF. J is TRBJ1-1 and V is TRBV5-4; D perhaps matches TRBD1 (6 bases). This CDR3 is built from 13 residues. Trimming stripped 5 bases from V and 5 bases from J, with 13 bases between. Germline V gene data show CDR1 as SGHNT and CDR2 as YYREEE (reference sequence).

With regard to this clone: One junction end disagrees with the germline gene, perhaps due to a read error. This chain links TRBV5-1 with TRBJ1-1; 9 bases fit TRBD1. The CDR3 runs 14 residues. CDR1 SGHRS and CDR2 YFSETQ come from the germline V gene. The CDR3 region has the DNA TGCGCCAGCAGCCCGACAGGGGGAAGCATTGAAGCTTTCTTC. Residues: CASSPTGGSIEAFF.

This clone was seen a handful of times. It may be a read error: a sequence one base away is much more abundant. Distinct nucleotide sequences in the sample also encode this CDR3. The chain joins TRBV7-9 to TRBJ1-3; 8 bases line up with TRBD1. The CDR3 is 15 residues long. CDR1 SEHNR and CDR2 FQNEAQ come from the germline V gene (reference sequence). Trimming cost V 0 bases and J 10 bases; bases outside gene matches: 8. The CDR3 is CASSLARGLTNTIYF. CDR3 DNA sequence: TGTGCCAGCAGCTTAGCCAGGGGGCTAACAAATACCATATATTTT.

In its sample, this clone was seen many times. The chain employs TRBV12-3 or TRBV12-4 and TRBJ2-1; the D is unclear. This CDR3 region has 11 residues. The V gene lost 3 bases and the J gene lost 8 bases, with 5 bases spanning the gap. This CDR3 is CASSFVDEQFF. DNA of the CDR3: TGTGCCAGCAGTTTCGTCGATGAGCAGTTCTTC.

This clone has ten or more counts. The chain has TRBV10-2 and TRBJ2-3; perhaps TRBD2 as D (6 bases). CDR3 length: 14 residues. The ends were cut back, 8 bases at V and 3 bases at J, with 15 bases in the middle. CDR1 is WSHSY and CDR2 is SAAADI in the germline V gene. CDR3 amino acids: CASVGGMNTDTQYF. The CDR3 nucleotides are TGCGCCAGCGTGGGCGGGATGAATACAGATACGCAGTATTTT.

By sample fraction, this clone is medium-sized. The J gene is TRBJ2-7, the V gene TRBV13, with TRBD2 matching 8 bases. Trimming took 4 bases from V and 6 from J; bases not matched to a gene: 8. This CDR3 spans 14 amino acids. Germline-derived CDR1 and CDR2 are PRHDT and FYEKMQ (reference sequence). The CDR3 region is CASSSRTSLGEQYF. CDR3 sequence (DNA): TGTGCCAGCAGCTCCAGGACTAGCCTGGGCGAGCAGTACTTC.

Regarding this clone: At one end, the junction sequence differs from germline, possibly due to a read error. The chain combines TRBV11-2 with TRBJ2-1; tentative D call: TRBD2 (5 bases). CDR3 length: 16 residues. Per germline, CDR1 SGHAT and CDR2 FQNNGV. The CDR3 reads CASRSVAASFPNEQFF. The CDR3 DNA reads as TGTGCCAGCCGGTCGGTGGCGGCTAGCTTCCCCAATGAGCAGTTCTTT.

There are many counts of this clone. The V and J genes are TRBV5-1 and TRBJ2-5; 16 bases map to TRBD2. The V gene's germline CDR1 is SGHRS and CDR2 YFSETQ. The CDR3 runs to 19 residues. Trimming took 2 bases from V and 1 from J; bases not matched to a gene: 8. CDR3 region: CASSFNPGLAGGVQETQYF. As DNA, the CDR3 is TGCGCCAGCAGCTTCAACCCGGGACTAGCGGGAGGGGTCCAAGAGACCCAGTACTTC.

This clone was seen many times. The chain combines TRBV28 with TRBJ1-4, with a weak D call TRBD1 (5 bases). Germline CDR1 reads MDHEN; CDR2 reads SYDVKM. CDR3 size: 12 residues. Trimming cost V 4 bases and J 7 bases, with 7 bases left between them. The CDR3 sequence is CASSSDTEKLFF. CDR3 nucleotides: TGTGCCAGCAGTTCGGACACTGAAAAACTGTTTTTT.

This clone was recorded many times. The chain recombines TRBV6-4 with TRBJ2-6; a weak D match, TRBD1 (6 bases). The germline V gene has CDR1 MRHNA and CDR2 SNTAGT. The V and J ends lost 0 bases and 7 bases respectively, with 10 bases between them. The CDR3 covers 15 residues. CDR3 in amino acids: CASSDSTGSANVLTF. The CDR3 DNA is TGTGCCAGCAGTGACTCAACAGGGTCTGCCAACGTCCTGACTTTC.

This clone was seen many times. CDR3 bases: TGTGCCAGCAGTGACGGGCGACGGCCCTACAATGAGCAGTTCTTC. Translating it yields CASSDGRRPYNEQFF. The gene calls are TRBV25-1 and TRBJ2-1; D uncertain. The CDR3 is 15 residues long. In germline, CDR1 is MGHDK, CDR2 SYGVNS. The V gene lost 3 bases and the J gene lost 2 bases, with 11 bases spanning the gap. Supplemented by reference TRBV25-1 and TRBJ2-1, the full variable domain reads EADIYQTPRYLVIGTGKKITLECSQTMGHDKMYWYQQDPGMELHLIHYSYGVNSTEKGDLSSESTVSRIRTEHFPLTLESARPSHTSQYLCASSDGRRPYNEQFFGPGTRLTVL.

This clone has at least ten counts. The conserved phenylalanine or tryptophan is not found at the CDR3 terminus, so this likely reflects a read error. Because the CDR3's place on the DNA is in doubt, the DNA is left out and the CDR3 is given as listed by TCRdb. V is TRBV6-1 and J is TRBJ2-7; no check of the table's D call, TRBD2, against the DNA was made. The CDR3 spans 11 residues, counting both ends. The V gene's germline CDR1 is MNHNS and CDR2 SASEGT. The CDR3 region is CASSGNRDSLY.

In this sample, this clone turned up a few times. With a much larger clone just one base away, this may be a read error. V is TRBV12-3 or TRBV12-4 and J is TRBJ2-3; no firm D call. V was shortened by 9 bases and J by 2 bases, with 18 bases between the two germline ends. The length of the CDR3 is 15 residues. CDR3 DNA: TGTGCCAGTAAGAAACGGGTCGAATTCACAGATACGCAGTATTTT. It codes for CASKKRVEFTDTQYF.

The rearrangement uses TRBV4-1 and TRBJ1-2; tentative D call: TRBD1 (5 bases). The CDR3 loop spans 17 amino acids. V lost 3 bases to trimming and J lost 7 bases, with 24 bases between them. CDR1 is MGHRA, CDR2 YSYEKL, per germline. The CDR3 reads CASSQVQFRDLLLGYTF. The CDR3 region has the DNA TGCGCCAGCAGCCAGGTCCAATTCAGGGATCTGCTTCTTGGCTACACCTTC.

This clone has ten or more counts. The chain carries TRBV9 and TRBJ2-7; 8 nucleotides agree with TRBD2. The CDR3 totals 16 residues. Germline V gives CDR1 SGDLS, CDR2 YYNGEE. V shed 6 bases and J 3 bases; nucleotides not matched to a gene: 14. As DNA, the CDR3 is TGTGCCAGCACCGGGGGGAAGGCGGGAGGACTCTACGAGCAGTACTTC. Protein product: CASTGGKAGGLYEQYF. The variable domain in full, completed from reference TRBV9 and TRBJ2-7, reads DSGVTQTPKHLITATGQRVTLRCSPRSGDLSVYWYQQSLDQGLQFLIQYYNGEERAKGNILERFSAQQFPDLHSELNLSSLELGDSALYFCASTGGKAGGLYEQYFGPGTRLTVT.

J is TRBJ2-1 and V is TRBV3-1; TRBD2 aligns across 7 bases. Trimming at V came to 1 base and at J to 9 bases, leaving 12 bases not matched to a gene. The CDR3 spans 16 residues. Germline CDR1 reads LGHDT; CDR2 reads YNNKEL (reference sequence). The CDR3 reads CASSQGASGPGGEQFF. The CDR3 bases are TGTGCCAGCAGCCAAGGGGCTAGCGGACCTGGCGGTGAGCAGTTCTTC.

This clone was recorded at least ten times. The chain couples TRBV9 to TRBJ2-5, with D perhaps matching TRBD2 (7 bases). Germline V CDR1 and CDR2: SGDLS, YYNGEE. V gave up 5 bases and J gave up 5 bases, with 16 bases separating them. This CDR3 contains 14 residues. The CDR3 DNA follows: TGTGCCAGCAGTACGCGGGAGAGGGGGGAGACCCAGTACTTC. It encodes CASSTRERGETQYF.

In its sample, this clone was seen many times. This chain connects TRBV11-2 to TRBJ1-1; D is ambiguous. Per the germline V gene, CDR1 is SGHAT and CDR2 is FQNNGV. Trimming left V 2 bases short and J 5 bases short, with 9 bases between. The CDR3 length is 13 residues. This chain's CDR3 is CASSLLTGTEAFF. CDR3 nucleotide sequence: TGTGCCAGCAGCTTACTTACGGGAACTGAAGCTTTCTTT.

J is TRBJ2-7 and V is TRBV20-1; 11 bases line up with TRBD2. CDR1 DFQATT and CDR2 SNEGSKA come from the germline V gene (reference sequence). The CDR3 sequence is 16 residues long. Trimming cost V 1 base and J 3 bases; bases outside gene matches: 8. The CDR3 sequence is CSARAILAGDIYEQYF. The DNA for the CDR3 is TGCAGTGCTAGAGCTATACTAGCGGGAGACATCTACGAGCAGTACTTC.

This chain joins TRBV7-6 and TRBJ1-1; possible D gene TRBD1, 6 bases. Trimming took off 5 bases at V and 4 bases at J, with 17 bases between the two ends. The CDR3 loop spans 15 amino acids. The germline gives CDR1 SGHVS, CDR2 FNYEAQ. CDR3 sequence reads: CASSRGHLGSTEAFF. The CDR3 region has the DNA TGTGCCAGCAGCAGGGGACACTTGGGGTCCACTGAAGCTTTCTTT.

This clone was detected many times. The rearrangement joins TRBV28 to TRBJ1-1; D might be TRBD1 (6 bases). There are 12 residues in the CDR3. V was clipped by 6 bases and J by 9 bases, with 14 bases between them. The V gene's germline CDR1 is MDHEN and CDR2 SYDVKM. The DNA of the CDR3 is TGTGCCAGCAGACCCGGACAGCTCAAAGCTTTCTTT. Its protein is CASRPGQLKAFF.

This clone has ten or more counts. V is TRBV20-1 and J is TRBJ2-3; 9 nucleotides agree with TRBD1. The CDR3 spans 18 residues. From germline, CDR1 is DFQATT and CDR2 SNEGSKA (reference sequence). J gave up 4 bases and V 2 bases, and 16 bases lay outside the gene matches. DNA of the CDR3: TGCAGTGCTAGACCCCTAACCCCGGGACAGGGCATGGCAGATACGCAGTATTTT. This gives the protein CSARPLTPGQGMADTQYF.

This clone has at least ten counts. This chain links TRBV10-2 with TRBJ2-5; TRBD2 agrees at 14 bases. Losses at the gene ends were 6 bases for V and 3 bases for J; bases not matched to a gene: 0. The germline V gene has CDR1 WSHSY and CDR2 SAAADI. The CDR3 covers 14 residues. The CDR3 DNA follows: TGCGCCAGCAGGGGACTAGCGGGAGAAGAGACCCAGTACTTC. This gives the protein CASRGLAGEETQYF.